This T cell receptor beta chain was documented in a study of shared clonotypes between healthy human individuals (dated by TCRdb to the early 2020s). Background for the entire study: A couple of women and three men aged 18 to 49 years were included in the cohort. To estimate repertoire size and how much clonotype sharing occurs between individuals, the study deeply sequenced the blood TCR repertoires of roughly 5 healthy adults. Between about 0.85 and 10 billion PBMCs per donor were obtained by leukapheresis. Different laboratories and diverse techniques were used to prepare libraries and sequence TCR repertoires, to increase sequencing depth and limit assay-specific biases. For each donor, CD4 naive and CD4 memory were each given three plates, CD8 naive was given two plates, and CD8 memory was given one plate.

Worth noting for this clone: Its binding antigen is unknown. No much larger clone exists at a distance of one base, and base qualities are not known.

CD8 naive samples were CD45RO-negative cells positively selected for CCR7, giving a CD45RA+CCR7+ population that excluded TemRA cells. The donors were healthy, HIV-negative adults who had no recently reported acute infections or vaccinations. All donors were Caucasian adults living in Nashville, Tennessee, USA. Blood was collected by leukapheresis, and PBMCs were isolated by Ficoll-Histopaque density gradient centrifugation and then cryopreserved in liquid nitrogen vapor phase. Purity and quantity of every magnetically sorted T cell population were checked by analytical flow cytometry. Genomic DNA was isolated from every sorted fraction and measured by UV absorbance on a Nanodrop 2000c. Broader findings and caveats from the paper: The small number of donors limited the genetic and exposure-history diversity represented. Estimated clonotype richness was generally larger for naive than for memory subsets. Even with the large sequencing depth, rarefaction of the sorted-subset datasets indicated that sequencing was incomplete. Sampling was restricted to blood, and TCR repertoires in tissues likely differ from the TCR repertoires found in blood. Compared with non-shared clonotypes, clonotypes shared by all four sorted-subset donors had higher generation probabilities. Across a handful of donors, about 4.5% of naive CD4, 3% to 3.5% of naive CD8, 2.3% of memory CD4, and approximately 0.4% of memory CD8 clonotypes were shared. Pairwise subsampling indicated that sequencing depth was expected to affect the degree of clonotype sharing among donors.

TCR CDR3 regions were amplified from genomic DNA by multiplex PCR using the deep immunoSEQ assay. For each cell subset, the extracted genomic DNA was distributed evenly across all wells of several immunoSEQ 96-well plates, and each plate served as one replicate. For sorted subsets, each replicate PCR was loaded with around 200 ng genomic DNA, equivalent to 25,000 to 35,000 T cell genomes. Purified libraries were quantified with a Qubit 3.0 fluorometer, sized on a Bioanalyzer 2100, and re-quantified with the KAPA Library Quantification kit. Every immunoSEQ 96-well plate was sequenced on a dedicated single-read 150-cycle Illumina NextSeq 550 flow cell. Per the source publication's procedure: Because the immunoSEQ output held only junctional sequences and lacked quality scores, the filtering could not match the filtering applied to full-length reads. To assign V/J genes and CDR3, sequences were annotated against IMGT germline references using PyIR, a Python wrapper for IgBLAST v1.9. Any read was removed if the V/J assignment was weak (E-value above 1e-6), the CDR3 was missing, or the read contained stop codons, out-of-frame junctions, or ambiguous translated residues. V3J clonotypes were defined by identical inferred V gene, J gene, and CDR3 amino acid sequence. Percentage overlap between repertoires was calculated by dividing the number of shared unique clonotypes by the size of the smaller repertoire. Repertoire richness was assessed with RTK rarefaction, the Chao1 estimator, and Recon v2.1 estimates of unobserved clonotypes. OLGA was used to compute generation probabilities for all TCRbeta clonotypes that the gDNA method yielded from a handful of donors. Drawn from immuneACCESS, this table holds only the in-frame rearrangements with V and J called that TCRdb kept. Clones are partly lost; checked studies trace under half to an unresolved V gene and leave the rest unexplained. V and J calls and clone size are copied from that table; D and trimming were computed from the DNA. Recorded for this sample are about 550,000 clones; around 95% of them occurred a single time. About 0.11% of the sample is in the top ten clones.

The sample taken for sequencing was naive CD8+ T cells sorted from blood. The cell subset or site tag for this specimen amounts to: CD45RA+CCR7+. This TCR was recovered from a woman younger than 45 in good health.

The CDR3 amino acid sequence is: CASSFRDSDEQYF. The sequence in DNA is TGTGCCAGCAGCTTTCGGGACAGCGACGAGCAGTACTTC. This receptor chain uses TRBV7-9 and TRBJ2-7; a stretch of 7 junction bases matches TRBD1. V ends up 3 bases short and J 5 bases short, with an unmatched junction base count of 4. Reading from cysteine to phenylalanine, the CDR3 counts 13 amino acids. Left in the record is the CDR3 DNA by itself, 39 bases read in frame from the first base. The germline V gene (reference sequence) yields SEHNR for CDR1 and FQNEAQ for CDR2.